This TCR beta chain was sequenced in a study of T-cell reconstitution after alpha-beta-depleted transplantation in children. Study-wide results and limits: A year had passed since transplant, and T-cell counts and diversity by then came mostly from newly produced T cells. Where alpha-beta T cells came from about two months after transplant was reportedly several hundred expanded graft clones.

A TCRbeta library incorporating unique molecular identifiers was prepared. MiXCR, run by TCRdb on the PCR reads, gives a single entry per CDR3 protein. The sample includes 250,000 to 300,000 distinct CDR3 sequences, nearly 8% of them seen just once. In its sample, this clonotype was seen many times. No antigen is known for it. This CDR3 is built from 17 residues. With V trimmed by 1 base and J by 3 bases, 8 bases remained unmatched. Germline V CDR1 and CDR2: MDHEN, SYDVKM. This TCR came from a female patient aged 2-9 years who had a stem cell transplant for Fanconi anemia, so the T cells may come from the graft donor. The specimen was peripheral blood, collected 360 days after TCRalphabeta/CD19-depleted stem cell transplant. The chain uses TRBV28 and TRBJ2-7; TRBD2 agrees at 11 bases. CDR3 protein: CASSLLSGLAGYYEQYF. The CDR3 nucleotides are TGTGCCAGCAGTTTATTATCCGGACTAGCGGGCTACTACGAGCAGTACTTC.